The 8 T cell receptor beta chains presented below share a single source sample, sequenced in a study of cytomegalovirus exposure and HLA in healthy donors. The table came from immunoSEQ multiplex PCR; TCRdb's copy has only in-frame clones and leaves some out. The sample includes more than 90,000 clones, more than 85% of them seen just once. Sequenced input: PBMCs. The source is a man aged 18-30 years in good health and CMV-seropositive.

The sample holds one count of this clone. The chain carries TRBV7-9 and TRBJ1-2; D is uncertain. V lost 9 bases and J lost 6, with 17 bases in between. The CDR3 is made up of 13 amino acids. Germline CDR1 is SEHNR and CDR2 is FQNEAQ (reference sequence). The CDR3 protein is CASRDGLYDGYTF. For the CDR3, the DNA is TGTGCCAGTCGGGATGGACTGTATGATGGCTACACCTTC.

V gene TRBV5-1 combines with J gene TRBJ2-2; a weak D match, TRBD1 (6 bases). Germline V gene sequence: CDR1 SGHRS, CDR2 YFSETQ. The ends were cut back, 3 bases at V and 8 bases at J, with 17 bases in the middle. The CDR3 loop spans 15 amino acids. The DNA of the CDR3 is TGCGCCAGCAGCTGGGGCACCGCCGGGACAGGGGAGCTGTTTTTT. Its translation: CASSWGTAGTGELFF.

The chain has TRBV15 and TRBJ1-4, with 7 bases that match TRBD1. CDR3 length equals 15 residues. With 2 bases clipped from V and 8 bases from J, the junction kept 8 bases outside the gene matches. The germline CDR1 and CDR2 sequences are LNHNV and YYDKDF (reference sequence). The CDR3 DNA is TGTGCCACCAGCAGAAGTGGGCAGGGGGTCGAAAAACTGTTTTTT. Translating it yields CATSRSGQGVEKLFF.

This clone was detected once. CDR3 DNA sequence: TGTGCCAGCAGCTTAGAGGGGAAACCCACCGGGGAGCTGTTTTTT. Translated: CASSLEGKPTGELFF. V usage is TRBV7-9 and J usage is TRBJ2-2; TRBD1 might be the D (5 bases). The length of the CDR3 is 15 residues. Trimming left V 1 base short and J 4 bases short, with 10 bases between. Germline V gene data show CDR1 as SEHNR and CDR2 as FQNEAQ (reference sequence).

J is TRBJ1-1 and V is TRBV10-2, with a weak D call TRBD1 (5 bases). The germline V and J ends were trimmed by 6 bases and 1 base, with 12 bases remaining between them. The CDR3 consists of 14 residues. Germline loops: CDR1 WSHSY, CDR2 SAAADI. The CDR3 DNA follows: TGCGCCAGCAGAAAGGGGTTTGCGAACACTGAAGCTTTCTTT. It translates to CASRKGFANTEAFF.

The genes are TRBV4-3 and TRBJ2-7; D may be TRBD1 (8 bases). Germline V lookup: CDR1 LGHNA, CDR2 YSLEER. Deletions cut 0 bases from V and 4 bases from J, with 13 bases between. CDR3 length equals 15 residues. The CDR3 DNA sequence: TGCGCCAGCAGCCAAGATATACAGGGGGGGTACGAGCAGTACTTC. This gives the protein CASSQDIQGGYEQYF.

This clone is a singleton in its sample. The chain links TRBV13 to TRBJ2-7; TRBD2 matches at 13 bases. The CDR3 has 16 amino acids. Unmatched junction bases numbered 4, after V lost 5 bases and J lost 0 bases. In germline, CDR1 is PRHDT, CDR2 FYEKMQ (reference sequence). The CDR3 DNA sequence: TGTGCCAGCAGCCGGACTAGCGGGGGTAGCTCCTACGAGCAGTACTTC. This sequence encodes CASSRTSGGSSYEQYF.

The chain uses TRBV6-1 and TRBJ1-1; possibly TRBD1 for D (6 bases). CDR3 length: 12 residues. V lost 7 bases, J lost 9 bases, and 15 bases lay in between. In germline, CDR1 is MNHNS, CDR2 SASEGT. The CDR3 sequence: CASKGGSGKAFF. The DNA for the CDR3 is TGTGCCAGCAAGGGGGGAAGCGGGAAAGCTTTCTTT.